The 29 T cell receptor beta chains below all came from one sample that was sequenced in a study of T-cell reconstitution after alpha-beta-depleted transplantation in children. Construction of the TCRbeta library involved unique molecular identifiers. TCRdb fed the PCR reads into MiXCR, producing one record per CDR3 protein. This sample has more than 550,000 distinct CDR3 sequences, with 10% found just once. This specimen was PBMCs from the stem cell graft donor, taken from the stem cell graft. These receptors were taken from a human donor who donated a stem cell graft to a child with acute myeloid leukemia.

This clonotype was picked up many times. The chain couples TRBV18 to TRBJ2-1, with D tentatively TRBD1 or TRBD2 (5 bases each). V dropped 3 bases and J dropped 4 bases, with 19 bases sitting between them. CDR1 and CDR2 from the germline V gene are KGHSH and LQKENI. The length of the CDR3 is 17 residues. The DNA for the CDR3 is TGTGCCAGCTCACCTGATCCGGGGACCCCAGTTTACAATGAGCAGTTCTTC. Amino acids: CASSPDPGTPVYNEQFF. Filled out from reference TRBV18 and TRBJ2-1, the complete variable domain reads NAGVMQNPRHLVRRRGQEARLRCSPMKGHSHVYWYRQLPEEGLKFMVYLQKENIIDESGMPKERFSAEFPKEGPSILRIQQVVRGDSAAYFCASSPDPGTPVYNEQFFGPGTRLTVL.

This clonotype was detected many times. This chain connects TRBV20-1 to TRBJ2-1, with 7 bases fitting TRBD2. Germline lookup yields CDR1 DFQATT and CDR2 SNEGSKA (reference sequence). The CDR3 consists of 15 residues. The ends lost 2 bases at V and 6 bases at J; junction bases unmatched: 10. The CDR3 region has the DNA TGCAGTGCTAGACCCTCTGGGGGAGGGTCCAATGAGCAGTTCTTC. It is translated as CSARPSGGGSNEQFF.

The sample holds a few counts of this clonotype. The chain has TRBV12-3 or TRBV12-4 and TRBJ2-1; 13 positions match TRBD2. The length of the CDR3 is 19 residues. The V segment lost 2 bases and the J segment 5 bases; nucleotides outside the gene matches: 12. As DNA, the CDR3 is TGTGCCAGCAGTTTATGGACTAGCGGGAGAGTTGGTCCGGACAATGAGCAGTTCTTC. Its protein is CASSLWTSGRVGPDNEQFF.

This clonotype was found many times. For the CDR3, the DNA is TGTGCCAGCAGACTAACCACAAACTTACCGAATGAAAAACTGTTTTTT. Translation: CASRLTTNLPNEKLFF. The gene calls are TRBV4-2 and TRBJ1-4; unclear D gene. Germline loops: CDR1 LGHNA, CDR2 YNFKEQ. V was shortened by 6 bases and J by 5 bases, with 19 bases between the two germline ends. The CDR3 contains 16 residues.

This clonotype was counted many times. V and J are TRBV11-1 and TRBJ2-4; D not certain. The CDR3 spans 13 residues. Germline values: CDR1 SGHAT, CDR2 FQDESV (reference sequence). V dropped 2 bases and J dropped 3 bases, with 5 bases sitting between them. CDR3 protein: CASSLNNKNIQYF. DNA for the CDR3: TGTGCCAGCAGCTTAAACAACAAAAACATTCAGTACTTC.

CDR3 nucleotide sequence: TGTGCCAGCAGTTACTCGGGGACAGGGGGATTCGGCTACACCTTC. Amino acid sequence: CASSYSGTGGFGYTF. J is TRBJ1-2 and V is TRBV6-2 or TRBV6-3; 11 bases agree with TRBD1. This CDR3 is built from 15 residues. With V trimmed by 0 bases and J by 8 bases, 5 bases remained unmatched. From germline, CDR1 is MNHEY and CDR2 SVGEGT.

This clonotype was seen only a few times. V is TRBV20-1 and J is TRBJ2-5; D remains unclear. The germline V and J ends were trimmed by 5 bases and 5 bases, with 6 bases remaining between them. Germline V gene sequence: CDR1 DFQATT, CDR2 SNEGSKA (reference sequence). CDR3 length: 10 amino acids. This CDR3 reads CSAHLETQYF. CDR3 nucleotide sequence: TGCAGTGCTCACCTTGAGACCCAGTACTTC.

This clonotype has only a few counts. The chain is built from TRBV6-1 and TRBJ1-2; TRBD1 matches at 10 bases. The CDR3 extends over 14 amino acids. CDR1 is MNHNS and CDR2 is SASEGT in the germline V gene. The V segment lost 6 bases and the J segment 3 bases; nucleotides outside the gene matches: 4. The CDR3 sequence: CASSDRGRDYGYTF. DNA of the CDR3: TGTGCCAGCAGCGACAGGGGGCGGGACTATGGCTACACCTTC.

The J gene is TRBJ1-5, the V gene TRBV20-1; D unclear. This CDR3 comprises 14 residues. Trimming stripped 6 bases from V and 1 base from J, with 13 bases between. CDR1 and CDR2 from the germline V gene are DFQATT and SNEGSKA (reference sequence). The DNA for the CDR3 is TGCAGTGCAAGACCAATGACAAGCAATCAGCCCCAGCATTTT. Protein: CSARPMTSNQPQHF.

This clonotype was seen at least ten times. This chain connects TRBV12-3 or TRBV12-4 to TRBJ1-2; no clear D gene. V gave up 3 bases and J gave up 7 bases, with 9 bases separating them. CDR3 length: 12 amino acids. The CDR3 sequence is CASSFPNGGYTF. In DNA form, the CDR3 reads TGTGCCAGCAGTTTCCCGAATGGTGGCTACACCTTC.

This chain connects TRBV20-1 to TRBJ1-2, with D maybe TRBD1 (5 bases). Per germline, CDR1 DFQATT and CDR2 SNEGSKA (reference sequence). Trimming took 6 bases from V and 8 from J, leaving 25 bases between them. The CDR3 has 15 residues. The CDR3 region is CSAESTGPSEKGYTF. The CDR3, as DNA: TGCAGTGCAGAGAGCACAGGTCCCTCAGAAAAAGGCTACACCTTC.

In regard to this clonotype: The junction does not match germline at one end; this may be a read error. The chain couples TRBV29-1 to TRBJ2-1, with 7 bases aligning to TRBD2. The CDR3 sequence is 14 residues long. Germline V lookup: CDR1 SQVTM, CDR2 ANQGSEA. This CDR3 reads CSVPRGGLINEQFF. DNA of the CDR3: TGCAGCGTTCCGCGGGGAGGGTTGATAAATGAACAGTTCTTC.

This clonotype turned up a few times. This chain links TRBV12-5 with TRBJ2-2; D gene ambiguous. Between the trimmed V and J ends, which lost 4 bases and 2 bases, there was a span of 5 bases. Looked up from germline, CDR1 is LGHNT and CDR2 is FRNRAP. This CDR3 spans 13 amino acids. The CDR3 sequence: CASGYRNTGELFF. The CDR3 DNA reads TGTGCTAGTGGTTACAGAAACACCGGGGAGCTGTTTTTT.

The chain recombines TRBV7-9 with TRBJ2-7; TRBD2 agrees at 8 bases. Germline trimming cut 4 bases from V and 1 base from J; bases unmatched to any gene: 6. Germline V CDR1 and CDR2: SEHNR, FQNEAQ (reference sequence). The CDR3 has 15 amino acids. CDR3 bases: TGTGCCAGCAGCTACGGGAGGGGGGGATCCTACGAGCAGTACTTC. Its translation: CASSYGRGGSYEQYF.

The chain carries TRBV7-2 and TRBJ2-7, with D possibly matching TRBD2 (6 bases). This CDR3 is built from 13 residues. Germline V gene lookup returns CDR1 SGHTA and CDR2 FQGNSA. V lost 5 bases and J lost 7, with 15 bases in between. The CDR3: CASSPLGGGEQYF. The CDR3 bases are TGTGCCAGCAGCCCCCTGGGGGGAGGAGAGCAGTACTTC.

The V gene is TRBV29-1, the J gene TRBJ2-1; D not resolved. V lost 8 bases, J lost 6 bases, and 14 bases lay in between. Germline V gene data show CDR1 as SQVTM and CDR2 as ANQGSEA. The CDR3 spans 12 residues. CDR3 in amino acids: CSCGPGGNEQFF. The CDR3 DNA sequence: TGCAGCTGTGGCCCGGGCGGCAATGAGCAGTTCTTC.

This clonotype has only one observation. This chain links TRBV27 with TRBJ2-7; 8 bases agree with TRBD2. Germline loops: CDR1 MNHEY, CDR2 SMNVEV (reference sequence). The CDR3 contains 15 residues. Losses at the gene ends were 5 bases for V and 2 bases for J; bases not matched to a gene: 8. The CDR3 sequence: CASSEIVAGPYEQYF. DNA of the CDR3: TGTGCCAGCAGTGAGATCGTAGCGGGACCCTACGAGCAGTACTTC.

This clonotype has a count of ten or more. V gene TRBV12-3 or TRBV12-4 combines with J gene TRBJ2-1; unclear D gene. The CDR3 has 15 amino acids. Trimming shortened V by 3 bases and J by 8 bases, and 17 bases separated the two germline ends. In DNA, the CDR3 is TGTGCCAGCAGTTTGTCTGGGCTGGGTGGCGATGAGCAGTTCTTC. It specifies CASSLSGLGGDEQFF.

There are a few counts of this clonotype. The chain combines TRBV5-1 with TRBJ2-1; a weak D match, TRBD2 (6 bases). Germline V gives CDR1 SGHRS, CDR2 YFSETQ. This CDR3 region has 16 residues. V lost 3 bases and J lost 6, with 19 bases in between. The DNA of the CDR3 is TGCGCCAGCAGCTCTGATCAGGCGGGGATCCTCAATGAGCAGTTCTTC. Its translation is CASSSDQAGILNEQFF. Filled out from reference TRBV5-1 and TRBJ2-1, the complete variable domain reads KAGVTQTPRYLIKTRGQQVTLSCSPISGHRSVSWYQQTPGQGLQFLFEYFSETQRNKGNFPGRFSGRQFSNSRSEMNVSTLELGDSALYLCASSSDQAGILNEQFFGPGTRLTVL.

This clonotype has at least ten counts. V and J are TRBV5-5 and TRBJ2-7; D ambiguous. The V gene lost 3 bases and the J gene lost 4 bases, with 8 bases spanning the gap. Germline V lookup: CDR1 SGHKS, CDR2 YYEKEE (reference sequence). The CDR3 covers 12 residues. CDR3 in amino acids: CASSSRLYEQYF. The CDR3 DNA sequence: TGTGCCAGCAGCTCGCGGTTGTACGAGCAGTACTTC. The full variable domain, in which reference TRBV5-5 and TRBJ2-7 provide the parts outside the CDR3, is DAGVTQSPTHLIKTRGQQVTLRCSPISGHKSVSWYQQVLGQGPQFIFQYYEKEERGRGNFPDRFSARQFPNYSSELNVNALLLGDSALYLCASSSRLYEQYFGPGTRLTVT.

This clonotype was seen only a few times. The CDR3 nucleotides are TGTGCCAGCAGACATCCCAGACTTGCTCGGGAGACCCAGTACTTC. Its protein is CASRHPRLARETQYF. The chain uses TRBV25-1 and TRBJ2-5; no firm D call. The CDR3 length is 15 residues. CDR1 and CDR2 from the germline V gene are MGHDK and SYGVNS. V was shortened by 6 bases and J by 5 bases, with 19 bases between the two germline ends.

This clonotype has at least ten counts. V is TRBV12-3 or TRBV12-4 and J is TRBJ2-7, with 8 nucleotides matching TRBD1. The length of the CDR3 is 14 residues. V lost 5 bases and J lost 2; bases outside the gene matches: 5. The CDR3 DNA reads TGTGCCAGCAGTAGAGGACAGGGAGCCTACGAGCAGTACTTC. Amino acids: CASSRGQGAYEQYF.

The chain uses TRBV20-1 and TRBJ2-1; 12 bases fit TRBD2. CDR3 size: 13 residues. With 4 bases clipped from V and 7 bases from J, the junction kept 2 bases outside the gene matches. Germline V gene lookup returns CDR1 DFQATT and CDR2 SNEGSKA (reference sequence). DNA for the CDR3: TGCAGTGCTACCCTAGCGGGGGGGAATGAGCAGTTCTTC. It translates to CSATLAGGNEQFF.

This chain uses TRBV11-2 with TRBJ2-1, with 8 bases aligning to TRBD2. Germline loops: CDR1 SGHAT, CDR2 FQNNGV. The CDR3 has 15 residues. V dropped 6 bases and J dropped 2; count of bases not matched to a gene: 6. Here the CDR3 DNA reads TGTGCCAGCAGTTACCTAGCGGGTACCTACAATGAGCAGTTCTTC. Translating gives CASSYLAGTYNEQFF. The variable domain in full, completed from reference TRBV11-2 and TRBJ2-1, reads EAGVAQSPRYKIIEKRQSVAFWCNPISGHATLYWYQQILGQGPKLLIQFQNNGVVDDSQLPKDRFSAERLKGVDSTLKIQPAKLEDSAVYLCASSYLAGTYNEQFFGPGTRLTVL.

The sample holds a few counts of this clonotype. This rearrangement joins TRBV11-2 to TRBJ2-1; D gene unclear. The CDR3 covers 15 residues. Germline assignment: CDR1 SGHAT and CDR2 FQNNGV. V gave up 5 bases and J gave up 4 bases, with 15 bases separating them. CDR3 amino acids: CASSPMEQLYNEQFF. CDR3 DNA sequence: TGTGCCAGCAGCCCTATGGAACAGTTATACAATGAGCAGTTCTTC. The complete variable domain, with remaining parts taken from reference TRBV11-2 and TRBJ2-1, reads EAGVAQSPRYKIIEKRQSVAFWCNPISGHATLYWYQQILGQGPKLLIQFQNNGVVDDSQLPKDRFSAERLKGVDSTLKIQPAKLEDSAVYLCASSPMEQLYNEQFFGPGTRLTVL.

This clonotype was found many times. The chain's CDR3 is CATSRGEGGRETQYF. DNA for the CDR3: TGTGCCACCAGCAGAGGGGAGGGAGGAAGAGAGACCCAGTACTTC. The V and J genes are TRBV15 and TRBJ2-5; 7 positions agree with TRBD2. The germline V gene encodes CDR1 LNHNV and CDR2 YYDKDF (reference sequence). The CDR3 runs 15 residues. J gave up 4 bases and V 1 base, and 6 bases lay outside the gene matches.

This clonotype was picked up a small number of times. This chain uses TRBV7-6 with TRBJ2-5, with unresolved D. V was trimmed by 1 base and J by 3 bases, leaving 12 bases between them. This CDR3 is 15 amino acids long. The V gene's germline CDR1 is SGHVS and CDR2 FNYEAQ. The CDR3 DNA follows: TGTGCCAGCAGCTTAGAGGTGACTCAGAAAGAGACCCAGTACTTC. As protein: CASSLEVTQKETQYF.

This clonotype was counted many times. This sequence joins TRBV20-1 and TRBJ2-3, with D possibly being TRBD2 (6 bases). V lost 2 bases to trimming and J lost 3 bases, with 18 bases between them. The CDR3 extends over 16 amino acids. Germline V gene data show CDR1 as DFQATT and CDR2 as SNEGSKA (reference sequence). As DNA, the CDR3 is TGCAGTGCTAGACATCGGCGGGGAACTACTACAGATACGCAGTATTTT. It yields the protein CSARHRRGTTTDTQYF.

The chain has TRBV28 and TRBJ2-7; either TRBD1 or TRBD2 may fit D (5 bases each). CDR1 and CDR2 (germline): MDHEN, SYDVKM. V was shortened by 3 bases and J by 5 bases, with 14 bases between the two germline ends. The CDR3 is made up of 14 amino acids. CDR3 protein: CASSFSGGRDEQYF. CDR3 DNA sequence: TGTGCCAGCAGTTTTTCTGGGGGACGTGACGAGCAGTACTTC.